These 8 T cell receptor beta chains were sequenced from one sample in a study of blood T cell repertoires in COVID-19. Sequencing was performed with immunoSEQ multiplex PCR; in TCRdb, only in-frame clones are kept and a portion is missing. The sample shows roughly 250,000 clones, approximately 84% of them seen only once. Sequencing used peripheral blood. All receptors come from a man aged 50 to 60 with acute or convalescent COVID-19.

This chain joins TRBV29-1 and TRBJ1-2, with D maybe TRBD1 (6 bases). Germline CDR1 SQVTM, CDR2 ANQGSEA. This CDR3 is 11 amino acids long. V was clipped by 5 bases and J by 9 bases, with 13 bases between them. The CDR3 sequence: CSVPQGNSYTF. Written as DNA, the CDR3 is TGCAGCGTTCCTCAGGGGAACAGCTACACCTTC.

In its sample, this clone was seen once. The chain uses TRBV5-1 and TRBJ2-7; 9 positions agree with TRBD1. Losses at the gene ends were 4 bases for V and 2 bases for J; bases not matched to a gene: 4. The CDR3 runs 14 residues. Germline V CDR1 and CDR2: SGHRS, YFSETQ. CDR3 nucleotides: TGCGCCAGCAGCACGGGACAGGGCGCCTACGAGCAGTACTTC. This encodes CASSTGQGAYEQYF.

The chain employs TRBV30 and TRBJ2-2, with D possibly TRBD2 on 5 matching bases. The CDR3 length is 13 residues. Germline V gene data show CDR1 as GTSNPN and CDR2 as SVGIG (reference sequence). The ends were cut back, 0 bases at V and 6 bases at J, with 8 bases in the middle. The DNA of the CDR3 is TGTGCCTGGAGTGTTATGCGGGCCGGGGAGCTGTTTTTT. This encodes CAWSVMRAGELFF.

The chain carries TRBV5-4 and TRBJ2-6, with D possibly being TRBD2 (6 bases). Trimming stripped 4 bases from V and 0 bases from J, with 11 bases between. Germline V gives CDR1 SGHNT, CDR2 YYREEE (reference sequence). The CDR3 contains 16 residues. The CDR3 DNA reads TGTGCCAGCAGCGGCGGGACTGACTCTGGGGCCAACGTCCTGACTTTC. Translating gives CASSGGTDSGANVLTF.

The genes are TRBV11-3 and TRBJ1-4, with 8 bases aligning to TRBD1. With V trimmed by 4 bases and J by 5 bases, 3 bases remained unmatched. Germline V gene sequence: CDR1 SGHNT, CDR2 YENEEA. The CDR3 length is 14 residues. CDR3 in amino acids: CASSSWTGNEKLFF. The CDR3 nucleotides are TGTGCCAGCAGCTCTTGGACAGGGAATGAAAAACTGTTTTTT.

The chain uses TRBV5-1 and TRBJ1-1; 10 nucleotides match TRBD1. The CDR3 consists of 15 residues. The V segment lost 4 bases and the J segment 5 bases; nucleotides outside the gene matches: 8. Germline V gene sequence: CDR1 SGHRS, CDR2 YFSETQ. Here the CDR3 reads CASSAGTGDFTEAFF. In DNA, the CDR3 is TGCGCCAGCAGCGCAGGGACAGGGGATTTTACTGAAGCTTTCTTT.

In its sample, this clone was seen once. This chain joins TRBV28 and TRBJ2-3, with 7 bases matching TRBD2. The CDR3 consists of 14 residues. Germline V gives CDR1 MDHEN, CDR2 SYDVKM. V was pared by 2 bases and J by 5 bases, with 4 bases of the junction left unmatched. The CDR3 spells CASSLAGVGDTQYF. Here the CDR3 DNA reads TGTGCCAGCAGTTTAGCGGGAGTTGGAGATACGCAGTATTTT.

The rearrangement joins TRBV14 to TRBJ2-7; the match to TRBD1 covers 9 bases. The CDR3 loop spans 14 amino acids. V lost 4 bases and J lost 4; bases outside the gene matches: 5. CDR1 and CDR2 (germline): SGHDN, FVKESK. The CDR3 is CASSPTGGEYEQYF. DNA for the CDR3: TGTGCCAGCAGCCCGACAGGGGGGGAGTACGAGCAGTACTTC.